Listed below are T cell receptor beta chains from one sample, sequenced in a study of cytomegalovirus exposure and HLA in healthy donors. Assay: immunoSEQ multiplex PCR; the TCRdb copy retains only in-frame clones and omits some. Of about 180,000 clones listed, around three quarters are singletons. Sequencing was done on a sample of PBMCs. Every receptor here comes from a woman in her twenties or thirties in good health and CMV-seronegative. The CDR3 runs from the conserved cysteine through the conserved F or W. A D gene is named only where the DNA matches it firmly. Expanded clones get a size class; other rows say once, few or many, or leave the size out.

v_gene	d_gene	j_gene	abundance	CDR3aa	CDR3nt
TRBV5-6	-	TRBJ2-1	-	CASSLPDTYNEQFF	TGTGCCAGCAGCTTGCCAGACACCTACAATGAGCAGTTCTTC
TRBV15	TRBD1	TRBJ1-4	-	CATSRGLWTGGAREKLFF	TGTGCCACCAGCAGAGGCTTATGGACAGGGGGCGCACGGGAAAAACTGTTTTTT
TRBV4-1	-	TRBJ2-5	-	CASSLGRGTLGETQYF	TGCGCCAGCAGCCTCGGGCGGGGCACGTTAGGGGAGACCCAGTACTTC
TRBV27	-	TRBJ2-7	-	CASSLGRSYEQYF	TGTGCCAGCAGTTTGGGCAGATCCTACGAGCAGTACTTC
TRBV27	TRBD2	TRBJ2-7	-	CASSLGSGAYYEQYF	TGTGCCAGCAGTTTAGGTAGCGGGGCTTACTACGAGCAGTACTTC
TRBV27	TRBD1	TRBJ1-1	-	CASRTPGQVVTEAFF	TGTGCCAGTAGGACCCCAGGACAGGTCGTCACTGAAGCTTTCTTT
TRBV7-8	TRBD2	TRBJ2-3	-	CASSEGTSADTQYF	TGTGCCAGCAGCGAAGGGACTAGTGCAGATACGCAGTATTTT
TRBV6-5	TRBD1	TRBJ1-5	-	CASSVTGADQPQHF	TGTGCCAGCAGTGTTACAGGGGCTGATCAGCCCCAGCATTTT
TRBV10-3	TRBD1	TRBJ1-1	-	CAIRPGQGNLNTEAFF	TGTGCCATCAGGCCGGGACAGGGTAATCTGAACACTGAAGCTTTCTTT
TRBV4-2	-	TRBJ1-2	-	CASSPDVPVGYTF	TGTGCCAGCAGCCCCGATGTCCCGGTCGGCTACACCTTC
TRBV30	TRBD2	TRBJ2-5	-	CAWSGTSGGPQETQYF	TGTGCCTGGAGCGGGACTAGCGGGGGGCCCCAAGAGACCCAGTACTTC
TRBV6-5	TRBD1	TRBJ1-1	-	CASSRTGGLVTEAFF	TGTGCCAGCAGTAGGACAGGGGGCTTAGTGACTGAAGCTTTCTTT
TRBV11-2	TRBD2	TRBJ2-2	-	CASILRRGVSRELFF	TGTGCCAGCATCCTTCGCCGGGGGGTCAGCAGGGAGCTGTTTTTT
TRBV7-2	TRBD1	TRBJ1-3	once	CASSTRQGGGNTIYF	TGTGCCAGCAGCACAAGACAGGGGGGAGGAAACACCATATATTTT
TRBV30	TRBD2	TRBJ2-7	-	CAWDSGGAYEQYF	TGTGCCTGGGATAGCGGGGGGGCATACGAGCAGTACTTC
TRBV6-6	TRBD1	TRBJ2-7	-	CASSYGDRRSYEQYF	TGTGCCAGCAGTTACGGGGACAGGAGAAGCTACGAGCAGTACTTC
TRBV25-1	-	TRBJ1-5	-	CASSEWRNRESNQPQHF	TGTGCCAGCAGTGAATGGAGGAACAGGGAATCAAATCAGCCCCAGCATTTT
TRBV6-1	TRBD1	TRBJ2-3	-	CASSEGGYDRGSTDTQYF	TGTGCCAGCAGTGAAGGTGGATATGACAGGGGAAGCACAGATACGCAGTATTTT
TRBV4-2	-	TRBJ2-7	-	CASSPGLPLDYEQYF	TGTGCCAGCAGCCCGGGACTTCCACTGGACTACGAGCAGTACTTC
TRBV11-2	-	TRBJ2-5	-	CASSHRQLSRETQYF	TGTGCCAGCAGCCACCGACAGCTCTCCCGGGAGACCCAGTACTTC
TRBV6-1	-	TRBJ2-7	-	CASSEAPGGSYEQYF	TGTGCCAGCAGTGAAGCCCCAGGGGGGTCCTACGAGCAGTACTTC
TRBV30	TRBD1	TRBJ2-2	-	CAWRAWTGTNTGELFF	TGTGCCTGGAGGGCCTGGACAGGAACTAACACCGGGGAGCTGTTTTTT
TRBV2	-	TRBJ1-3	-	CASSDTGASTTIYF	TGTGCCAGCAGTGATACAGGTGCGTCGACGACCATATATTTT
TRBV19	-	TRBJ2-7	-	CASSIGLAYEQYF	TGTGCCAGTAGTATAGGACTAGCCTACGAGCAGTACTTC
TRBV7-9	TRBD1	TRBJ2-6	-	CASSRTGGVRGANVLTF	TGTGCCAGCAGCCGGACAGGGGGTGTACGAGGGGCCAACGTCCTGACTTTC
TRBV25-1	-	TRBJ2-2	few	CASTPSGNTGELFF	TGTGCCAGCACTCCTTCAGGGAACACCGGGGAGCTGTTTTTT
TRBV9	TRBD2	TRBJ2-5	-	CASSVETSGGWETQYF	TGTGCCAGCAGCGTAGAGACTAGCGGGGGTTGGGAGACCCAGTACTTC
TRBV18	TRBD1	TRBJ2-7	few	CASSPGAGGLEQYF	TGTGCCAGCTCACCTGGGGCAGGGGGTCTCGAGCAGTACTTC
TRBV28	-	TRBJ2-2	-	CASSLESLALNTGELFF	TGTGCCAGCAGTTTAGAGAGCCTAGCACTCAACACCGGGGAGCTGTTTTTT
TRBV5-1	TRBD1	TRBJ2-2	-	CASSSPGQGASGELFF	TGCGCCAGCAGCTCGCCGGGACAGGGGGCTTCGGGGGAGCTGTTTTTT
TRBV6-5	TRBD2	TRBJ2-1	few	CASRVGLAGGRQFF	TGTGCCAGCAGGGTGGGACTAGCGGGGGGTAGGCAGTTCTTC
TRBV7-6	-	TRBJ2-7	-	CASSLEGDNYEQYF	TGTGCCAGCAGCTTAGAGGGAGATAACTACGAGCAGTACTTC
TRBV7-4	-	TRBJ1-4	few	CASSSHCGGTNEKLFF	TGTGCCAGCAGCTCCCACTGCGGGGGCACTAATGAAAAACTGTTTTTT
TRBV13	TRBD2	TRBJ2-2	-	CASSLALAPNTGELFF	TGTGCCAGCAGCTTGGCACTAGCGCCGAACACCGGGGAGCTGTTTTTT
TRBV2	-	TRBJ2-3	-	CAILGRFRTDTQYF	TGTGCCATCCTGGGGAGATTTCGCACAGATACGCAGTATTTT
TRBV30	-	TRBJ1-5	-	CAWSRTGQPQHF	TGTGCCTGGAGTCGCACGGGTCAGCCCCAGCATTTT
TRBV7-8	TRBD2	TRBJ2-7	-	CASSYGLAGGPSYEQYF	TGTGCCAGCAGCTATGGATTAGCGGGGGGCCCTAGCTACGAGCAGTACTTC
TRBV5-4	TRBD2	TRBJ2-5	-	CASSQTSGGAGETQYF	TGTGCCAGCAGCCAGACTAGCGGGGGGGCCGGAGAGACCCAGTACTTC
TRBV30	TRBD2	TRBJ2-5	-	CACSSGGRQETQYF	TGTGCCTGTTCTAGCGGGGGCCGGCAAGAGACCCAGTACTTC
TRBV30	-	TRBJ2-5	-	CAWSGLETQYF	TGTGCCTGGAGTGGACTGGAGACCCAGTACTTC